Listed here is a single TCR beta chain. Its antigen remains unidentified. Uncontrolled infection, other autoimmune disease, pregnancy and lactation each barred patients from inclusion. Diagnoses rested on clinical symptoms, serum thyroxine and TRAb, thyroid ultrasound and orbital computed tomography. Source material for PBMCs was roughly 10 ml fresh peripheral blood. Germline values: CDR1 MNHNS, CDR2 SASEGT. The CDR3 covers 19 residues. After removal of 7 bases from V and 6 bases from J, the junction contained 23 bases not matched to a gene. The record originates from a study of T cells in Graves' hyperthyroidism and ophthalmopathy. Amplification of TCR beta CDR3 regions used RNA as the template. With the HTBI primer set, the TCR CDR3 went through a first round of RT-PCR. TCRdb reanalysed the multiplex PCR reads using MiXCR and keeps one entry per CDR3 protein. The data contain around 760,000 distinct CDR3 sequences, about 35% of them seen just once; the ten biggest clones take up less than 40%.

Regarding the study as a whole: It was a median about 6.5 months before onset that the model predicted ophthalmopathy.

The TCR comes from a woman in her forties with Graves' hyperthyroidism. The sequenced sample was blood. J is TRBJ1-5 and V is TRBV6-1, with 8 nucleotides matching TRBD1. CDR3 sequence (DNA): TGTGCCAGCACCGCAGATCCAGACAGGGGAAGTTATTGGACTCAGCCCCAGCATTTT. Its translation: CASTADPDRGSYWTQPQHF.